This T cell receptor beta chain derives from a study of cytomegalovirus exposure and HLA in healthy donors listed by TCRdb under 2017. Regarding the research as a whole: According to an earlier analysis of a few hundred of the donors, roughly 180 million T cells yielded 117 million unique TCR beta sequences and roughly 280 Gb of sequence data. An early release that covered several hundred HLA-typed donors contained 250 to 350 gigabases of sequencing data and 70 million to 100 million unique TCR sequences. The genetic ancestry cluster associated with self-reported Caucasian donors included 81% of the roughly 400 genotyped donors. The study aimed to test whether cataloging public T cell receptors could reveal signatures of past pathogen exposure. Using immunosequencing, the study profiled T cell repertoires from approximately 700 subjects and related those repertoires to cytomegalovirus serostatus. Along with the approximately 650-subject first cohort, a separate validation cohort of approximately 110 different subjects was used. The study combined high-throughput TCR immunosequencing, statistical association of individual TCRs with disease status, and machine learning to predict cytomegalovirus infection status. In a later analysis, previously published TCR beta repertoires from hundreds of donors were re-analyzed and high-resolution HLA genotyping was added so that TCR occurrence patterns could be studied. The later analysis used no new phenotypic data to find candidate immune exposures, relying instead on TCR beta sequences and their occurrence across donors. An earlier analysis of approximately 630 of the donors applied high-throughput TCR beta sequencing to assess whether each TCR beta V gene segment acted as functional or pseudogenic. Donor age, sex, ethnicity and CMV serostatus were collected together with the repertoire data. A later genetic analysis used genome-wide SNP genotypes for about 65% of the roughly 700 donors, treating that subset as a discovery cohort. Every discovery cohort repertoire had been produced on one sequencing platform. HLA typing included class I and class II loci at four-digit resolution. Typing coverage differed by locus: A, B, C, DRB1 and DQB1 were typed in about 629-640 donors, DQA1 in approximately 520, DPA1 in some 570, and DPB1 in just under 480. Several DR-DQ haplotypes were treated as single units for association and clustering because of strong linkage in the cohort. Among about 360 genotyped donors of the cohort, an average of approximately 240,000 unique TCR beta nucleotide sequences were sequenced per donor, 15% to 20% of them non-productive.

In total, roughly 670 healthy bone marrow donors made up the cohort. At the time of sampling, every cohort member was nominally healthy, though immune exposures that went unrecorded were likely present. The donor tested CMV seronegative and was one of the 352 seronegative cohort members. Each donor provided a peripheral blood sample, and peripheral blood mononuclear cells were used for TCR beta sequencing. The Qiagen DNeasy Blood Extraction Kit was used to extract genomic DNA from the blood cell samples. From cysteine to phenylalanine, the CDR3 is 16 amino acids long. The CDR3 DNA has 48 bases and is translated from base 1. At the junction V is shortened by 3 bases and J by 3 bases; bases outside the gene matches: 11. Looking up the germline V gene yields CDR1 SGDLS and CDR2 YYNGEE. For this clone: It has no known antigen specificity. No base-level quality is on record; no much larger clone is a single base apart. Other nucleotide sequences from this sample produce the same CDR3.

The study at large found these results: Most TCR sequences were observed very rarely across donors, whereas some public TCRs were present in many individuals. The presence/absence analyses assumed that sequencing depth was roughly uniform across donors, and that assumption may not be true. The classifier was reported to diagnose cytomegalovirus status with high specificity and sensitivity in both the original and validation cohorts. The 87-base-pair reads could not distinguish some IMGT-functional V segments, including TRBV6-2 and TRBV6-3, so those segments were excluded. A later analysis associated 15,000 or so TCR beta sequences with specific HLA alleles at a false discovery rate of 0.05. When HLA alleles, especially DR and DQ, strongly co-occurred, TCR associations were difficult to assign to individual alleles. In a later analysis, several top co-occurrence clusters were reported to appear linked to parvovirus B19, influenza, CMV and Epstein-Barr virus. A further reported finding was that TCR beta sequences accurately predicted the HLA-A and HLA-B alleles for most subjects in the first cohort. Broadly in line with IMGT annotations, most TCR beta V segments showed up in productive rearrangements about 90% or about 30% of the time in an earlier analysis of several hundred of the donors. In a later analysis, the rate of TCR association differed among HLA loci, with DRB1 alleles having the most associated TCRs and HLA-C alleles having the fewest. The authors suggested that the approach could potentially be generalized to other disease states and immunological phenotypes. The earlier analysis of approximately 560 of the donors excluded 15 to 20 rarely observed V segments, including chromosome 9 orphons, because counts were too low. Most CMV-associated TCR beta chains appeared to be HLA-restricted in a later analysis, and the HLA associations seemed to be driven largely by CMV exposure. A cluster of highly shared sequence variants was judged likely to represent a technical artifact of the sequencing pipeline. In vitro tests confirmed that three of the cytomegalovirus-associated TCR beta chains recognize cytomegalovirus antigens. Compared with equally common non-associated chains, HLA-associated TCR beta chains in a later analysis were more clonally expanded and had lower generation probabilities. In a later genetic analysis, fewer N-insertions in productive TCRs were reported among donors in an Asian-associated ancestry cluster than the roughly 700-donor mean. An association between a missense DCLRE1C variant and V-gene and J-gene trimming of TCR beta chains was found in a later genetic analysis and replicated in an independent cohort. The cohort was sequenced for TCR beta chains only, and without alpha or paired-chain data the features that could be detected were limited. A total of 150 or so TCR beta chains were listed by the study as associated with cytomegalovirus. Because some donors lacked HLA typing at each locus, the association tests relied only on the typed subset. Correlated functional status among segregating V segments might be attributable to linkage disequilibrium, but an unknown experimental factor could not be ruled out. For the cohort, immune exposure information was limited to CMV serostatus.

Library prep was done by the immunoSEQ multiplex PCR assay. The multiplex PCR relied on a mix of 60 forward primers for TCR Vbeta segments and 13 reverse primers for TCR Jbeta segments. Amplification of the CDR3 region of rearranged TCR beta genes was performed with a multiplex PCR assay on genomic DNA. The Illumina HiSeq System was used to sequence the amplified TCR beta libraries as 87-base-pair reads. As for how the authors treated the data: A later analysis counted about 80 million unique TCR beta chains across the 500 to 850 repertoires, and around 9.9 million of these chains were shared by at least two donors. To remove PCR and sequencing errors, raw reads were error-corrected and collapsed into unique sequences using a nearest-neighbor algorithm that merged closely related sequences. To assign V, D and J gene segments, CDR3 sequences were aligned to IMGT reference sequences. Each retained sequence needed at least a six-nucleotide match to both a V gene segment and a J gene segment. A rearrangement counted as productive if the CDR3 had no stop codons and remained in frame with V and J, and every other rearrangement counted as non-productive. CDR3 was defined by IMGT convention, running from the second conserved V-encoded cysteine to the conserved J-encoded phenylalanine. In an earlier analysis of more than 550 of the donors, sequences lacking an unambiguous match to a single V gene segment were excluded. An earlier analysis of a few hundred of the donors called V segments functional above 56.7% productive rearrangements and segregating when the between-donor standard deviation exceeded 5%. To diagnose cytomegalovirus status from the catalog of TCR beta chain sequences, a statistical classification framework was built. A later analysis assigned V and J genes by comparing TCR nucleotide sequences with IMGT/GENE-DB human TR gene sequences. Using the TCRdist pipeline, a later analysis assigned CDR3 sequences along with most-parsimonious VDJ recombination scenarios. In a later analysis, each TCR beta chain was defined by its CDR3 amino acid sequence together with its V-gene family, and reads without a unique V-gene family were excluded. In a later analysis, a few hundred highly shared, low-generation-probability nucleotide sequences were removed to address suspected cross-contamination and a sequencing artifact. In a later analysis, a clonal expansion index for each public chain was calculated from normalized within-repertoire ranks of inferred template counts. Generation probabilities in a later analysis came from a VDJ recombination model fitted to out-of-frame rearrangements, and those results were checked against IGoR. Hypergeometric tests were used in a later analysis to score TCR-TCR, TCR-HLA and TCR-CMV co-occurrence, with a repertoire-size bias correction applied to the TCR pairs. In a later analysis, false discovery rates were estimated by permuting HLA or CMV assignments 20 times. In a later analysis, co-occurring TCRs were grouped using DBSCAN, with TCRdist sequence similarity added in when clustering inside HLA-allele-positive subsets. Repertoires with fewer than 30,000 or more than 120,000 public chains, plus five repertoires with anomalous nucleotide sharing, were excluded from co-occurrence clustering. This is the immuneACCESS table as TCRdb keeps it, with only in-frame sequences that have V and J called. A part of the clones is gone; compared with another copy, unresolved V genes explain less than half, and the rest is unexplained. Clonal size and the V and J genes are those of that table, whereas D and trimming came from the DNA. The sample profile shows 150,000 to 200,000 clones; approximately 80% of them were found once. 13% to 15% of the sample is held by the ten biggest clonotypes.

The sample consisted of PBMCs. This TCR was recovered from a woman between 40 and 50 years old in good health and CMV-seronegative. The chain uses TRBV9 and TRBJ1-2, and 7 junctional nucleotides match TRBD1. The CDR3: CASSAQQGRFDYGYTF. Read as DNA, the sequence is TGTGCCAGCAGCGCCCAACAGGGGAGGTTCGACTATGGCTACACCTTC.